This T cell receptor (beta chain) was recorded in a study of shared clonotypes between healthy human individuals. The input for sorted-subset replicate PCRs was around 200 ng DNA, 25,000 to 35,000 T cell genomes. Assay: immunoSEQ multiplex PCR; the TCRdb copy retains only in-frame clones and omits some. Of a few million clones listed, 90% to 97% are singletons. The V gene's germline CDR1 is SGHTA and CDR2 FQGNSA. Trimming cost V 2 bases and J 3 bases; bases outside gene matches: 8. The CDR3 covers 16 residues. General study results and limits: An expected dependence of interdonor clonotype sharing on sequencing depth was noted.

A single count supports this clone. What it recognizes is unknown. The receptor comes from a man between 18 and 29 years old in good health. The sequencing input was naive CD4+ T cells sorted from blood. Subset reported: CD45RA+ positively selected. The chain employs TRBV7-2 and TRBJ2-7; TRBD2 matches 9 bases. CDR3 in DNA: TGTGCCAGCAGCTTAAAGGATCTAGCGGGAAGCTACGAGCAGTACTTC. Its translation is CASSLKDLAGSYEQYF.